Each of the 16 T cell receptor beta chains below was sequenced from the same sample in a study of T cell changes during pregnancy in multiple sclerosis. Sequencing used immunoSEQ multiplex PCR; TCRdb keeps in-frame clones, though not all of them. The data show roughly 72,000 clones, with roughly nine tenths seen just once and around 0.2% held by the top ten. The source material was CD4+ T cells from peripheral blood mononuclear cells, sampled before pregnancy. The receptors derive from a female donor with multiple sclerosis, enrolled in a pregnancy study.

CDR3 in amino acids: CASSLRDSYEQYF. CDR3 sequence (DNA): TGTGCCAGCAGCTTACGGGACAGCTACGAGCAGTACTTC. The chain is built from TRBV7-6 and TRBJ2-7; TRBD1 aligns across 7 bases. The CDR3 is 13 residues long. The V and J ends lost 2 bases and 3 bases, in that order; junction bases with no gene match: 1. Germline V lookup: CDR1 SGHVS, CDR2 FNYEAQ. Variable domain in full (rest from reference TRBV7-6 and TRBJ2-7): GAGVSQSPRYKVTKRGQDVALRCDPISGHVSLYWYRQALGQGPEFLTYFNYEAQQDKSGLPNDRFSAERPEGSISTLTIQRTEQRDSAMYRCASSLRDSYEQYFGPGTRLTVT.

CDR3 region: CASSLTGTFVATNEKLFF. The CDR3 DNA is TGTGCCAGCAGCTTAACAGGGACCTTCGTTGCAACTAATGAAAAACTGTTTTTT. J is TRBJ1-4 and V is TRBV11-2; tentative D call: TRBD1 (6 bases). The CDR3 covers 18 residues. V was clipped by 2 bases and J by 0 bases, with 16 bases between them. Germline V gene data show CDR1 as SGHAT and CDR2 as FQNNGV.

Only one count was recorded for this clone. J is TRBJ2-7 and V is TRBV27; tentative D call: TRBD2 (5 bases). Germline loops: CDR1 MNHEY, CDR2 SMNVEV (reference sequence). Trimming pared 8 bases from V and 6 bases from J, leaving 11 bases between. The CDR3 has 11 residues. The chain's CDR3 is CASSGRGEQYF. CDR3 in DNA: TGTGCCAGCTCTGGGAGAGGCGAGCAGTACTTC.

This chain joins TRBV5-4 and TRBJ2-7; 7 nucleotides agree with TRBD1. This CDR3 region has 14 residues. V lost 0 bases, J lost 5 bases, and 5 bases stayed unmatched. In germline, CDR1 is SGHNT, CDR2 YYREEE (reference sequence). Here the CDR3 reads CASSLVVGGHEQYF. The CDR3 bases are TGTGCCAGCAGCTTGGTGGTAGGGGGCCACGAGCAGTACTTC.

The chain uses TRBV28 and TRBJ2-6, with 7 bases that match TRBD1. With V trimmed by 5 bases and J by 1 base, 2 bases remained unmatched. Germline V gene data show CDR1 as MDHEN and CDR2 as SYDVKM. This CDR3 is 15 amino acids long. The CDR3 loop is CASSLQGSGANVLTF. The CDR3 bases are TGTGCCAGCAGTCTACAGGGGTCTGGGGCCAACGTCCTGACTTTC.

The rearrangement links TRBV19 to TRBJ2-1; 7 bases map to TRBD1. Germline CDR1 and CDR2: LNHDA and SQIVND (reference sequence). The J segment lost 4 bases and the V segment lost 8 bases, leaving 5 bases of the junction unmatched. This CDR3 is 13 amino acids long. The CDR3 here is CASSGQSYNEQFF. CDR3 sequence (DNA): TGTGCCAGTTCGGGACAGTCTTACAATGAGCAGTTCTTC.

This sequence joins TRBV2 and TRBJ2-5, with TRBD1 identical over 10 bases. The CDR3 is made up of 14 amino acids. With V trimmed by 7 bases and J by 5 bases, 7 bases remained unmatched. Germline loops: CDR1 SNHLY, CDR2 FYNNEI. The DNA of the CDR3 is TGTGCCAGCACCCCGGGGACAGGGGCGGAGACCCAGTACTTC. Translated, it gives CASTPGTGAETQYF.

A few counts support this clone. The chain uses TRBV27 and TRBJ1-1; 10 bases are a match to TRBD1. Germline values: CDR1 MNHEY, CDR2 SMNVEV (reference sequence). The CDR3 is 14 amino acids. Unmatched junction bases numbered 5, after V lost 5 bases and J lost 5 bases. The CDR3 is CASSRGQGKTEAFF. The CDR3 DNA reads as TGTGCCAGCAGTAGGGGACAGGGGAAGACTGAAGCTTTCTTT.

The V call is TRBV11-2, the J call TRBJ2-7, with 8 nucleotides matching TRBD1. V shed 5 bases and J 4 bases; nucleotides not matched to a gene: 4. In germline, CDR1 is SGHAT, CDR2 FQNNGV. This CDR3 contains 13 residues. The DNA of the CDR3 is TGTGCCAGCAGCCCGGGACAGGTTTACGAGCAGTACTTC. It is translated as CASSPGQVYEQYF.

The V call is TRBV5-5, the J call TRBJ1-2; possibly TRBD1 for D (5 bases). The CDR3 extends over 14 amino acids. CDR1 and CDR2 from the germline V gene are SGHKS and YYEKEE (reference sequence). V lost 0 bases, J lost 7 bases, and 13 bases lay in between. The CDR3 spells CASSLAGRAGGYTF. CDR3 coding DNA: TGTGCCAGCAGCTTGGCCGGCAGGGCTGGTGGCTACACCTTC.

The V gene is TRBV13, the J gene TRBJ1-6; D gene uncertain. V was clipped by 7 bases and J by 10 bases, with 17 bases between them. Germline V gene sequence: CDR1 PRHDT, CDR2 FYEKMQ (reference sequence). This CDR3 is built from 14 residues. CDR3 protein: CASKMRRHESPLHF. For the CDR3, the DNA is TGTGCCAGCAAGATGAGGCGTCACGAGTCACCCCTCCACTTT.

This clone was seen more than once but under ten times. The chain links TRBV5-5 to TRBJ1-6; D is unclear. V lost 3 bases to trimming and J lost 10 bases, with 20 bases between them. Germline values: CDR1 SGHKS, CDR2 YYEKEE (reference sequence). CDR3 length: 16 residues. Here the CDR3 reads CASSSTPGPSGSPLHF. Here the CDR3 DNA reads TGTGCCAGCAGCTCCACCCCGGGCCCCTCGGGGTCACCCCTCCACTTT.

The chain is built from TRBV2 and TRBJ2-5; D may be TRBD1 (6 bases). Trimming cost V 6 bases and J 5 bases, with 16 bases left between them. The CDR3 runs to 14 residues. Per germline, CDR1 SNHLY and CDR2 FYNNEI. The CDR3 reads CASRDSPSRETQYF. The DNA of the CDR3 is TGTGCCAGCAGGGACAGCCCAAGTAGGGAGACCCAGTACTTC.

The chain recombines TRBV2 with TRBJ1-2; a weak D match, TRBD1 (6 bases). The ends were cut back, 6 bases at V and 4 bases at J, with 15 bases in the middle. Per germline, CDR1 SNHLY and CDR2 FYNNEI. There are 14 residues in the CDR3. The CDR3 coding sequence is TGTGCCAGCAGCGAACAGACAGGCGCCTATGGCTACACCTTC. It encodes CASSEQTGAYGYTF. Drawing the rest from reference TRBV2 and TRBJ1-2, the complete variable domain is EPEVTQTPSHQVTQMGQEVILRCVPISNHLYFYWYRQILGQKVEFLVSFYNNEISEKSEIFDDQFSVERPDGSNFTLKIRSTKLEDSAMYFCASSEQTGAYGYTFGSGTRLTVV.

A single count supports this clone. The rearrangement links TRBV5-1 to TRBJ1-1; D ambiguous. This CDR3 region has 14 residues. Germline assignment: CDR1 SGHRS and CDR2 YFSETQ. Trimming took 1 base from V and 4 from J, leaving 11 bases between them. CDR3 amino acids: CASSLNGLSTEAFF. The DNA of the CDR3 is TGCGCCAGCAGCTTGAACGGGTTAAGCACTGAAGCTTTCTTT. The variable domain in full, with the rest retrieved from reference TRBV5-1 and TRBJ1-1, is KAGVTQTPRYLIKTRGQQVTLSCSPISGHRSVSWYQQTPGQGLQFLFEYFSETQRNKGNFPGRFSGRQFSNSRSEMNVSTLELGDSALYLCASSLNGLSTEAFFGQGTRLTVV.

In nucleotides, the CDR3 is TGTGCCAGCAGCGTAGGTTCCCGGGAGATCGGGGAGCTGTTTTTT. Translated, it gives CASSVGSREIGELFF. The V and J genes are TRBV9 and TRBJ2-2; possibly TRBD2 for D (6 bases). Germline lookup yields CDR1 SGDLS and CDR2 YYNGEE. The CDR3 contains 15 residues. The V and J ends lost 0 bases and 7 bases respectively, with 13 bases between them. Combining the CDR3 with reference TRBV9 and TRBJ2-2 gives the whole variable domain DSGVTQTPKHLITATGQRVTLRCSPRSGDLSVYWYQQSLDQGLQFLIQYYNGEERAKGNILERFSAQQFPDLHSELNLSSLELGDSALYFCASSVGSREIGELFFGEGSRLTVL.